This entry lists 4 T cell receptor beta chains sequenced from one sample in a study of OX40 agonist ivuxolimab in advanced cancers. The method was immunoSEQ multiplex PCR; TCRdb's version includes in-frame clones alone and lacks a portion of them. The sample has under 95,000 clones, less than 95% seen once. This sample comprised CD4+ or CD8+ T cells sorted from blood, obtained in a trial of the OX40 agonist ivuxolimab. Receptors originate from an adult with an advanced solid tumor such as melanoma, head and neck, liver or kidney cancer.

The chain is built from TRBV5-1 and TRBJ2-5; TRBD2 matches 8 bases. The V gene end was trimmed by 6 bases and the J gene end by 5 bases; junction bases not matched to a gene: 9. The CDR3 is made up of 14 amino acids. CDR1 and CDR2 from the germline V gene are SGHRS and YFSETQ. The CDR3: CASKTGTSWETQYF. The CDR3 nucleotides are TGCGCCAGCAAGACGGGGACTAGTTGGGAGACCCAGTACTTC.

CDR3 sequence: CASRNQATYEQYF. CDR3 in DNA: TGTGCCAGCAGAAATCAGGCTACCTACGAGCAGTACTTC. This chain joins TRBV6-5 and TRBJ2-7; D gene uncertain. This CDR3 has 13 residues. Trimming pared 6 bases from V and 2 bases from J, leaving 11 bases between. The germline V gene encodes CDR1 MNHEY and CDR2 SVGAGI.

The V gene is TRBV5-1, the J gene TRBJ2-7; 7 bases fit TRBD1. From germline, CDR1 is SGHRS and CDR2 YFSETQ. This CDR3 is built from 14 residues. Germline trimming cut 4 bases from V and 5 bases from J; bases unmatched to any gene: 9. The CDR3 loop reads CASSPSGTVDEQYF. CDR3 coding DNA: TGCGCCAGCAGCCCTTCCGGGACAGTGGACGAGCAGTACTTC.

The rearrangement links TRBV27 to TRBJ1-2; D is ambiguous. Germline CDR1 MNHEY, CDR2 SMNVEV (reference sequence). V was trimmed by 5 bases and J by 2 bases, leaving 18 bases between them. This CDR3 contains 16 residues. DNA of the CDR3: TGTGCCAGCAGTGAAAGGGAGGAGTACGTCAACTATGGCTACACCTTC. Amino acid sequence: CASSEREEYVNYGYTF.